This TCR beta chain was identified during a study of blood T cells in healthy people across ages. Regarding the study as a whole: It was held that the diversity estimates obtained from one million T cells were underestimates. Roughly linearly, TCR beta diversity per million T cells fell as age increased.

The donors, aged about 6 to 90, were healthy Caucasians from Russia. Investigators took roughly 10 milliliters of peripheral blood from every donor. This CDR3 contains 15 residues. Germline lookup yields CDR1 ENHRY and CDR2 SYGVKD. V dropped 6 bases and J dropped 3; count of bases not matched to a gene: 8. As for this clonotype: Its antigen is not known.

A second about 6 to 11 cycle PCR used barcoded and J-beta primers. Using its own MiXCR run on the 5' RACE reads, TCRdb lists one record per CDR3 protein. The table lists hundreds of thousands of distinct CDR3 sequences, 40% to 45% of them singletons. Input material: blood. This chain uses TRBV10-3 with TRBJ2-1, with 7 bases that match TRBD2. The sequence was collected from a woman in her sixties in good health. The CDR3 reads CAISDGGKIYNEQFF. CDR3 coding DNA: TGTGCCATCAGCGACGGGGGGAAGATCTACAATGAGCAGTTCTTC.